Each of the 2 T cell receptor beta chains below was sequenced from the same sample in a study of cytomegalovirus exposure and HLA in healthy donors. With 60 Vbeta and 13 Jbeta primers, the PCR was carried out. Assay used: immunoSEQ multiplex PCR; TCRdb lists only in-frame clones, some missing. The profile shows roughly 100,000 clones, 71% of them singletons. Sequencing was done on a sample of PBMCs. The source is a female donor in good health and CMV-seronegative.

The rearrangement joins TRBV27 to TRBJ1-5; possible D gene TRBD1, 5 bases. The CDR3 loop spans 17 amino acids. Germline lookup yields CDR1 MNHEY and CDR2 SMNVEV (reference sequence). V dropped 3 bases and J dropped 0 bases, with 15 bases sitting between them. CDR3 amino acids: CASSLRGVQPSNQPQHF. CDR3 sequence (DNA): TGTGCCAGCAGTTTGCGGGGGGTGCAACCTAGCAATCAGCCCCAGCATTTT.

The chain carries TRBV18 and TRBJ2-2; 9 bases match TRBD2. The germline V gene has CDR1 KGHSH and CDR2 LQKENI. CDR3 size: 15 residues. Trimming cost V 2 bases and J 6 bases; bases outside gene matches: 4. CDR3 region: CASSPIAGESGELFF. The CDR3 DNA follows: TGTGCCAGCTCACCAATAGCGGGAGAATCCGGGGAGCTGTTTTTT. The full variable domain, in which reference TRBV18 and TRBJ2-2 provide the parts outside the CDR3, is NAGVMQNPRHLVRRRGQEARLRCSPMKGHSHVYWYRQLPEEGLKFMVYLQKENIIDESGMPKERFSAEFPKEGPSILRIQQVVRGDSAAYFCASSPIAGESGELFFGEGSRLTVL.